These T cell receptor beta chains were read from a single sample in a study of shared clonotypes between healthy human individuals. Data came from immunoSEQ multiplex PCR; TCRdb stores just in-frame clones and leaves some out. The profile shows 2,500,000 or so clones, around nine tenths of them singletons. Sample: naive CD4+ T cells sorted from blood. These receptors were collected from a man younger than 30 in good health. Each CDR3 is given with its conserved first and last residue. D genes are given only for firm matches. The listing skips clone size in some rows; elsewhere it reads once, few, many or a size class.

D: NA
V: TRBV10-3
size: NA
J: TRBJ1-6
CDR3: CAISVTSYNSPLHF
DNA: TGTGCCATCAGTGTTACATCATATAATTCACCCCTCCACTTT

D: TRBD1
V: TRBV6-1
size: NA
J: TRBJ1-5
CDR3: CASRLTGGGPQHF
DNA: TGTGCCAGCAGGTTGACAGGGGGGGGGCCCCAGCATTTT

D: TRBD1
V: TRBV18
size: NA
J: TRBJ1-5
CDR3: CASSQGAVQPQHF
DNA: TGTGCCAGCTCACAGGGGGCAGTTCAGCCCCAGCATTTT

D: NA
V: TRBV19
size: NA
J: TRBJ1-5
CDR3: CASSIMDSGSNQPQHF
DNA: TGTGCCAGTAGTATAATGGACTCTGGGAGCAATCAGCCCCAGCATTTT

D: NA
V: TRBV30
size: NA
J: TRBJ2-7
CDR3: CAWTGDSEQYF
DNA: TGTGCCTGGACGGGGGACAGCGAGCAGTACTTC

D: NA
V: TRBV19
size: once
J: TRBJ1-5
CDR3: CASSMAPSVYSNQPQHF
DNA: TGTGCCAGTAGTATGGCCCCGTCTGTATATAGCAATCAGCCCCAGCATTTT

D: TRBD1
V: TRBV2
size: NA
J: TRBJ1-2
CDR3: CASKLLRGGYTF
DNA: TGTGCCAGCAAACTTCTCAGGGGGGGCTACACCTTC

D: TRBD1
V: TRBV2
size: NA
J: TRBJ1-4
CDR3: CASSAQGAQYEKLFF
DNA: TGTGCCAGCAGTGCCCAGGGGGCTCAATATGAAAAACTGTTTTTT

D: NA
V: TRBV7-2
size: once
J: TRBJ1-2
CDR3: CASSLVTGAPNYGYTF
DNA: TGTGCCAGCAGCTTAGTAACGGGGGCCCCGAACTATGGCTACACCTTC

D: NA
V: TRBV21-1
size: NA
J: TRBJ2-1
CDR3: CASSKGGTTSYNEQFF
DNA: TGTGCCAGCAGCAAGGGAGGGACTACCTCCTACAATGAGCAGTTCTTC

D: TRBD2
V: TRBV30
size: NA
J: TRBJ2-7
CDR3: CAWGILRGGSYEQYF
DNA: TGTGCCTGGGGAATTCTGCGCGGGGGTTCCTACGAGCAGTACTTC

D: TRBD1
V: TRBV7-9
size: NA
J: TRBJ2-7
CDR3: CASSTPGTGTYEQYF
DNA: TGTGCCAGCAGCACCCCCGGGACAGGGACCTACGAGCAGTACTTC

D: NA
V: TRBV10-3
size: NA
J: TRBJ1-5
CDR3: CAISERPTLNQPQHF
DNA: TGTGCCATCAGTGAGAGGCCTACTCTTAATCAGCCCCAGCATTTT

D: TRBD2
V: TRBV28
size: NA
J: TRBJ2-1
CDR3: CASRTSGGYNEQFF
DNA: TGTGCCAGCAGGACTAGCGGGGGTTACAATGAGCAGTTCTTC